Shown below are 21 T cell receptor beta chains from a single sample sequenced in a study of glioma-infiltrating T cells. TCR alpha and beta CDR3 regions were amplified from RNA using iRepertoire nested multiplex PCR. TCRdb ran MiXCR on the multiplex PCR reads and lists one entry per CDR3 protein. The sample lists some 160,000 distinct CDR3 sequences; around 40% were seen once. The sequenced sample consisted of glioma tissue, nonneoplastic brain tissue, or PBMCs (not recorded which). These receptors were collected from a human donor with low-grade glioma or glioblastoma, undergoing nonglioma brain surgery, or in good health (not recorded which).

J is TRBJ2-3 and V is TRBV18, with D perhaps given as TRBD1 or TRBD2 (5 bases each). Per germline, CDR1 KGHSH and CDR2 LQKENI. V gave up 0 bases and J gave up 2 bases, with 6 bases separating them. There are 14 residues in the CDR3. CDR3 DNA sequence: TGTGCCAGCTCACCACCGGGGACCACAGATACGCAGTATTTT. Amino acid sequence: CASSPPGTTDTQYF.

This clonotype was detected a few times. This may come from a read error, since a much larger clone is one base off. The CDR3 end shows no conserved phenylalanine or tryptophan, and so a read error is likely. CDR3 in amino acids: CSARVRQGARGYTL. The CDR3 DNA reads as TGCAGTGCTAGAGTGCGGCAGGGGGCGCGTGGCTACACCCTC. V and J are TRBV20-1 and TRBJ1-2; 8 bases map to TRBD1. The V gene's germline CDR1 is DFQATT and CDR2 SNEGSKA (reference sequence). V gave up 1 base and J gave up 7 bases; unmatched junction bases: 8. The CDR3 runs to 14 residues.

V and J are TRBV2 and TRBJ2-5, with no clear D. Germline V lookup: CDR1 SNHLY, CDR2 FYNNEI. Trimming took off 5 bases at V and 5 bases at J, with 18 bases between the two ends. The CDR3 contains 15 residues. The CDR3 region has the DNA TGTGCCAGCAGTTCCGCTAGTTTAGTCTGGGAGACCCAGTACTTC. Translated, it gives CASSSASLVWETQYF.

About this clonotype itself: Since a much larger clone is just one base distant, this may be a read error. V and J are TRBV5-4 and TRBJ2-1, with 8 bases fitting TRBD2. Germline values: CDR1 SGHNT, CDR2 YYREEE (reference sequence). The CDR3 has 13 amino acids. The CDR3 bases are TGTGACAGCAGCTTGGACCAGCGGGAGTTGAAGTTCTTC. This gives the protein CDSSLDQRELKFF.

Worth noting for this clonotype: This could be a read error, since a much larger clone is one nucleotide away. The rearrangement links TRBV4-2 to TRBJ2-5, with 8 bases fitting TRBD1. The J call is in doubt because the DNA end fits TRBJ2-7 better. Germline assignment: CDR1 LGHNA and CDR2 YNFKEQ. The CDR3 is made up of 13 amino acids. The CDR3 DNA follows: TGTGCCAGCAGCCATTGGACAGGGTTCGAGCAGTACTTC. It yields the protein CASSHWTGFEQYF.

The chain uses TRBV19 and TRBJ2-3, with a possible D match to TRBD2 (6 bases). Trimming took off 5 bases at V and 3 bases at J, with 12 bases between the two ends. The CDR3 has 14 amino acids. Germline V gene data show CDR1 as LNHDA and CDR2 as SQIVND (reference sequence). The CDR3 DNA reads TGTGCCAGTAGTCAATTCCGGGAGACAGATACGCAGTATTTT. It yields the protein CASSQFRETDTQYF.

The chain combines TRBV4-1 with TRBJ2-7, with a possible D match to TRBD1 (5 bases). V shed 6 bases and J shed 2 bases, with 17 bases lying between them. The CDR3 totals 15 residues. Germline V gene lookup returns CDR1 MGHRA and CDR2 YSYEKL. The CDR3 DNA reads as TGCGCCAGCAGATTAGAAACAGGCCGTACCTACGAGCAGTACTTC. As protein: CASRLETGRTYEQYF.

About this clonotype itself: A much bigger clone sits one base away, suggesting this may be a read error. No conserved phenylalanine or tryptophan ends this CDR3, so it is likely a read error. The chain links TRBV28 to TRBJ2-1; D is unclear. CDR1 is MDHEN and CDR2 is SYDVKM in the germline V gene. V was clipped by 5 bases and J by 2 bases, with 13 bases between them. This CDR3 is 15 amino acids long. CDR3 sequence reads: CASSPPAKPYNEQFL. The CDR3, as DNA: TGTGCCAGCAGTCCCCCGGCCAAACCCTACAATGAGCAGTTCCTC.

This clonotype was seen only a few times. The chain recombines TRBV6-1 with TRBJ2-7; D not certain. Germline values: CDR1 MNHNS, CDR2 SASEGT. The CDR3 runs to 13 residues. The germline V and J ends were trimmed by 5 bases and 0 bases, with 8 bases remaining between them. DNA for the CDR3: TGTGCCAGCAGTTATGACAACTCCTACGAGCAGTACTTC. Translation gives CASSYDNSYEQYF.

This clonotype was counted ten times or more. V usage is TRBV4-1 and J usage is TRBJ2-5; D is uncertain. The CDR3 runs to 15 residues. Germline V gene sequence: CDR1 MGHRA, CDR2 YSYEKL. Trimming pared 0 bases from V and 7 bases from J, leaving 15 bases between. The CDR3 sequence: CASSQEFSPIGTQYF. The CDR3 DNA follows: TGCGCCAGCAGCCAAGAATTCTCCCCGATCGGGACCCAGTACTTC.

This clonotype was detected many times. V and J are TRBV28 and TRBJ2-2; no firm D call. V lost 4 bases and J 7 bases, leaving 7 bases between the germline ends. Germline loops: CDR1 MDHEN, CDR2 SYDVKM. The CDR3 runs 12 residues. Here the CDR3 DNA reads TGTGCCAGCAGTTGGGAAAGCGGGGAGCTGTTTTTT. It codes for CASSWESGELFF.

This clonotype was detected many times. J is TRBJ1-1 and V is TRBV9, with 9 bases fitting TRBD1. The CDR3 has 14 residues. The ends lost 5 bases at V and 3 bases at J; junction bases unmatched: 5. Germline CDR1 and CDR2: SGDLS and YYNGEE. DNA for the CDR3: TGTGCCAGCAGTCTAAGACAGGGGGACACTGAAGCTTTCTTT. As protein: CASSLRQGDTEAFF. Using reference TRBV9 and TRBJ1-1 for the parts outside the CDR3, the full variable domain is DSGVTQTPKHLITATGQRVTLRCSPRSGDLSVYWYQQSLDQGLQFLIQYYNGEERAKGNILERFSAQQFPDLHSELNLSSLELGDSALYFCASSLRQGDTEAFFGQGTRLTVV.

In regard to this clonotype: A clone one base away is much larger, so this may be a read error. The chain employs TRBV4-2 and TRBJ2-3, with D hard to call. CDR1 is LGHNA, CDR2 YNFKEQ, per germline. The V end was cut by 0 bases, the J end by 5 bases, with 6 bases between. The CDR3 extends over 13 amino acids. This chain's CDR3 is CASSQEWEDTQYF. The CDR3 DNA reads TGTGCCAGCAGCCAAGAATGGGAAGATACGCAGTATTTT.

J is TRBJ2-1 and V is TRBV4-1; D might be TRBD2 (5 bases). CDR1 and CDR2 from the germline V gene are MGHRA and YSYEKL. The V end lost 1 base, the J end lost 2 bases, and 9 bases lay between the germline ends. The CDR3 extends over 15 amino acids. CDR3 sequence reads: CASSQVAGTYNEQFF. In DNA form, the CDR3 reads TGCGCCAGCAGCCAAGTTGCCGGGACCTACAATGAGCAGTTCTTC.

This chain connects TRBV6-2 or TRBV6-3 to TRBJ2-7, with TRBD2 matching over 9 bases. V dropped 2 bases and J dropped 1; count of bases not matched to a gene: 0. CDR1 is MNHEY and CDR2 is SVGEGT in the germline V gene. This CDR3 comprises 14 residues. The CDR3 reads CASSYLAGSYEQYF. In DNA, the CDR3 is TGTGCCAGCAGTTACCTAGCGGGATCCTACGAGCAGTACTTC.

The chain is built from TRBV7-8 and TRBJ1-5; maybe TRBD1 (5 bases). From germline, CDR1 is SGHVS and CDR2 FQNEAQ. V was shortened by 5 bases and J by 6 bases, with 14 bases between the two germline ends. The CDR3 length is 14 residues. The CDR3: CASSRDRGGQPQHF. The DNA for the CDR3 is TGTGCCAGCAGCCGAGATAGGGGTGGTCAGCCCCAGCATTTT. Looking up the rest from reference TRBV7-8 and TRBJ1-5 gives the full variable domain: GAGVSQSPRYKVAKRGQDVALRCDPISGHVSLFWYQQALGQGPEFLTYFQNEAQLDKSGLPSDRFFAERPEGSVSTLKIQRTQQEDSAVYLCASSRDRGGQPQHFGDGTRLSIL.

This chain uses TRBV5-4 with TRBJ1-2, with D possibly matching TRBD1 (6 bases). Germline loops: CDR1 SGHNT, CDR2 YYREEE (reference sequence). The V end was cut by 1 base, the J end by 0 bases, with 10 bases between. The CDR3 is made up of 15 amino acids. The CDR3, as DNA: TGTGCCAGCAGCTTGATGGACAGACCTAACTATGGCTACACCTTC. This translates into CASSLMDRPNYGYTF.

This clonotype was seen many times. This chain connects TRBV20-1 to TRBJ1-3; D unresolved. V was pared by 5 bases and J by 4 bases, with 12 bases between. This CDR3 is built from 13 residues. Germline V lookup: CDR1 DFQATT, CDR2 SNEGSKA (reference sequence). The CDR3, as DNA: TGCAGTGCTGGGCCGACTGGCGGAAACACCATATATTTT. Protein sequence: CSAGPTGGNTIYF.

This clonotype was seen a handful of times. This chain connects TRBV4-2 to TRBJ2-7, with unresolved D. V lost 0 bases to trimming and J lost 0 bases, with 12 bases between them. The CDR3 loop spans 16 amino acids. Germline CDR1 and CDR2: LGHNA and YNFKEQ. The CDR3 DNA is TGTGCCAGCAGCCAAGAAGGACCCCCGAGCTCCTACGAGCAGTACTTC. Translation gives CASSQEGPPSSYEQYF.

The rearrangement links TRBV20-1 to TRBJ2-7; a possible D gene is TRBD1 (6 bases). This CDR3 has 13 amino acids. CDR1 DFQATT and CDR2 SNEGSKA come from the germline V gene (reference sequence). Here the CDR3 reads CMAPGQCRDEQYF. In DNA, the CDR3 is TGCATGGCTCCGGGACAATGTAGAGACGAGCAGTACTTC.

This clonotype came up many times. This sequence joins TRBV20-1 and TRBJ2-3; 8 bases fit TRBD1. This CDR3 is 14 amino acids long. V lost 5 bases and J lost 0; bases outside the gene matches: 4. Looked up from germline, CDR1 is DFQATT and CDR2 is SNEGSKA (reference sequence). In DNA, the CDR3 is TGCAGTGCTGCTGGGACAGGAAGCACAGATACGCAGTATTTT. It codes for CSAAGTGSTDTQYF.